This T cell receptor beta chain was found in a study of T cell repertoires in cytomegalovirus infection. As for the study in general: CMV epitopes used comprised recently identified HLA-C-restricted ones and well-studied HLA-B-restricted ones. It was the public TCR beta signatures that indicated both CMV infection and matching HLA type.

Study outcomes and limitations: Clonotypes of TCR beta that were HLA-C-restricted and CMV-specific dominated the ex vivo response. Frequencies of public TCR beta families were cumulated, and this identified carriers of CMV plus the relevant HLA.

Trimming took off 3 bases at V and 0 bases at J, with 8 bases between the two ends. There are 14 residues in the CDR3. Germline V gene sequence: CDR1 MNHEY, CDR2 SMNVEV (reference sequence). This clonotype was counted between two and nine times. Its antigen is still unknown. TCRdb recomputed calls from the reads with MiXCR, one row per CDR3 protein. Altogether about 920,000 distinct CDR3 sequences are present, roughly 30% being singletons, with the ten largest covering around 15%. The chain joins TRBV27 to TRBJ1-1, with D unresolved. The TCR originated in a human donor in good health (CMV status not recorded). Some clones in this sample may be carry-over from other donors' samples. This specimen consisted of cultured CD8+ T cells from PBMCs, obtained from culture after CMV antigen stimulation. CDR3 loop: CASSFSSLNTEAFF. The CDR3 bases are TGTGCCAGCAGTTTTTCCAGCTTGAACACTGAAGCTTTCTTT.